This T cell receptor (beta chain) stems from a study of blood T cell repertoires in COVID-19. Study in general: In each case, the material was cDNA or gDNA derived from T cells, B-cell-depleted T cells, or PBMCs.

CDR1 is MNHNY, CDR2 SVGAGI, per germline (reference sequence). The CDR3 sequence is 14 residues long. Trimming removed 5 bases at V and 0 bases at J, with 8 bases between. Original data processing: Quantification of nucleated cells was approximated via reference gene primer amplification. Only in-frame clones appear in the TCRdb table, and some are missing; sequencing was by immunoSEQ multiplex PCR. The V and J calls and clone size are taken from that table; D and trimming were inferred from the DNA. The sample shows 210,000 or so clones, about 85% of them seen only once. V gene TRBV6-6 combines with J gene TRBJ1-5; unclear D gene. Sequenced material: peripheral blood. The sequence derives from a woman of 80 years or more with active or convalescent COVID-19. CDR3 DNA sequence: TGTGCCAGCAGTCCCCAGGATAGCAATCAGCCCCAGCATTTT. Translating it yields CASSPQDSNQPQHF.